The clone carrying this TCR beta chain has a handful of counts. Its specificity is not known. This specimen belongs to a study of CD8 T cells in ankylosing spondylitis. Study-wide points: Significant enrichment of disease-linked clones was reported in matched ankylosing spondylitis synovial fluid. A TCR beta motif made of fewer than ten highly homologous variants seemed typical of ankylosing spondylitis blood. CD8+ by phenotype, disease-linked clones were relatively rare in peripheral blood. Both synovial fluid and blood in reactive arthritis had previously been reported to carry some motif variants.

V gave up 4 bases and J gave up 7 bases, with 14 bases separating them. CDR1 and CDR2 (germline): SGHRS, YFSETQ. CDR3 length: 14 residues. In making TCR beta libraries, quantitative 5'-RACE with molecular barcodes was used. TCRdb processed the 5' RACE reads anew with MiXCR; each CDR3 protein has one entry. The repertoire has about 330,000 distinct CDR3 sequences, around 7.6% of them found once; the top ten carry roughly 15%. This TCR was recovered from a male donor with ankylosing spondylitis. This rearrangement joins TRBV5-1 to TRBJ2-2, with D perhaps TRBD2 (6 bases). The sample taken for sequencing was blood, either unsorted or a sorted T cell fraction (not recorded which). CDR3 coding DNA: TGCGCCAGCAGCAGGGACTTGGGGCACGGGGAGCTGTTTTTT. Its protein product is CASSRDLGHGELFF. The variable domain in full, completed from reference TRBV5-1 and TRBJ2-2, reads KAGVTQTPRYLIKTRGQQVTLSCSPISGHRSVSWYQQTPGQGLQFLFEYFSETQRNKGNFPGRFSGRQFSNSRSEMNVSTLELGDSALYLCASSRDLGHGELFFGEGSRLTVL.